The 27 T cell receptor beta chains below come from one sample, sequenced in a study of response to subunit inactivated influenza vaccine. One entry per CDR3 protein results from TCRdb running MiXCR on the RT-PCR reads. The sample contains approximately 530,000 distinct CDR3 sequences, about 7.2% of which appear only once. Specimen: PBMCs from blood, collected around 25 months after vaccination. These receptors were obtained from a man aged 50 to 75 who received an inactivated influenza vaccine.

The V call is TRBV7-2, the J call TRBJ1-3; tentatively, D is TRBD1 (6 bases). The V and J ends lost 8 bases and 0 bases respectively, with 11 bases between them. Germline V gene data show CDR1 as SGHTA and CDR2 as FQGNSA. The CDR3 runs 14 residues. The CDR3 is CASRKGGSGNTIYF. In DNA, the CDR3 is TGTGCCAGCCGAAAAGGGGGCTCTGGAAACACCATATATTTT.

In its sample, this clonotype was seen many times. The V call is TRBV20-1, the J call TRBJ2-3, with 10 bases aligning to TRBD1. The germline CDR1 and CDR2 sequences are DFQATT and SNEGSKA (reference sequence). The CDR3 runs to 17 residues. V shed 2 bases, J shed 0 bases, and the junction held 8 bases outside the gene matches. The CDR3 DNA is TGCAGTGCTAGACAGGACAGGGGGTATTCTAGCACAGATACGCAGTATTTT. It is translated as CSARQDRGYSSTDTQYF.

This sequence joins TRBV15 and TRBJ2-6, with D perhaps given as TRBD1 or TRBD2 (5 bases each). V was shortened by 5 bases and J by 2 bases, with 13 bases between the two germline ends. Germline assignment: CDR1 LNHNV and CDR2 YYDKDF (reference sequence). The CDR3 is made up of 16 amino acids. CDR3 residues: CATSVGTGAGANVLTF. In DNA, the CDR3 is TGTGCCACCAGCGTAGGGACCGGGGCTGGGGCCAACGTCCTGACTTTC.

This clonotype has more than one count but fewer than ten. The chain links TRBV5-5 to TRBJ1-1; tentatively, D is TRBD1 (5 bases). Germline-derived CDR1 and CDR2 are SGHKS and YYEKEE (reference sequence). The germline V and J ends were trimmed by 3 bases and 1 base, with 10 bases remaining between them. This CDR3 is 14 amino acids long. The CDR3 region is CASSWGRKNTEAFF. As DNA, the CDR3 is TGTGCCAGCAGCTGGGGACGGAAGAACACTGAAGCTTTCTTT.

The chain uses TRBV7-2 and TRBJ2-1; 9 bases align to TRBD2. The germline CDR1 and CDR2 sequences are SGHTA and FQGNSA. V lost 5 bases to trimming and J lost 7 bases; unmatched junction nucleotides: 9. CDR3 size: 15 residues. Here the CDR3 DNA reads TGTGCCAGCAGCCGGATGGGACTAGCCTTTAATGAGCAGTTCTTC. Protein: CASSRMGLAFNEQFF.

This clonotype was seen only a few times. J is TRBJ1-2 and V is TRBV7-2, with TRBD1 matching over 8 bases. V shed 5 bases, J shed 5 bases, and the junction held 13 bases outside the gene matches. Germline CDR1 SGHTA, CDR2 FQGNSA. The CDR3 totals 16 residues. Written as DNA, the CDR3 is TGTGCCAGCAGCCAACCCGAATATAGGACAGGGTATGGCTACACCTTC. Amino acid sequence: CASSQPEYRTGYGYTF.

This clonotype occurred many times. The chain combines TRBV3-1 with TRBJ2-7, with D hard to call. Trimming left V 4 bases short and J 0 bases short, with 10 bases between. Germline V CDR1 and CDR2: LGHDT, YNNKEL (reference sequence). The CDR3 is 14 residues long. This CDR3 reads CASSPHKSSYEQYF. The DNA for the CDR3 is TGTGCCAGCAGCCCCCACAAGAGCTCCTACGAGCAGTACTTC.

The chain couples TRBV6-6 to TRBJ1-1; 8 bases are shared with TRBD1. V lost 5 bases, J lost 7 bases, and 6 bases stayed unmatched. The germline V gene encodes CDR1 MNHNY and CDR2 SVGAGI (reference sequence). CDR3 length: 13 residues. The CDR3 DNA reads as TGTGCCAGCAGTATAGGACAGGGTAGTGAAGCTTTCTTT. It yields the protein CASSIGQGSEAFF.

The V call is TRBV6-1, the J call TRBJ1-2, with TRBD1 identical over 8 bases. This CDR3 is 15 amino acids long. V trimming: 6 bases; J trimming: 0 bases; junction bases outside the gene matches: 6. CDR1 is MNHNS and CDR2 is SASEGT in the germline V gene. CDR3 residues: CASRTRTGTNYGYTF. The CDR3 nucleotides read TGTGCCAGCAGAACCCGGACAGGGACTAACTATGGCTACACCTTC.

The chain has TRBV20-1 and TRBJ2-3; no clear D. Germline V gene data show CDR1 as DFQATT and CDR2 as SNEGSKA (reference sequence). CDR3 length: 11 amino acids. V dropped 3 bases and J dropped 7 bases, with 8 bases sitting between them. CDR3 protein: CSASTQYTQYF. In DNA, the CDR3 is TGCAGTGCTAGCACCCAGTATACGCAGTATTTT.

There are many counts of this clonotype. This sequence joins TRBV4-3 and TRBJ2-1, with 13 bases lining up with TRBD2. This CDR3 region has 15 residues. CDR1 LGHNA and CDR2 YSLEER come from the germline V gene. Trimming at V came to 2 bases and at J to 9 bases, leaving 4 bases not matched to a gene. The CDR3 DNA sequence: TGCGCCAGCAGCCAAACTAGCGGGGGGGCAGGTGAGCAGTTCTTC. Translating it yields CASSQTSGGAGEQFF.

This clonotype was recorded at least ten times. The CDR3 DNA follows: TGCAGTGGAACAGACCACAGGGAGACCCAGTACTTC. Its translation is CSGTDHRETQYF. This chain joins TRBV20-1 and TRBJ2-5; TRBD1 might be the D (5 bases). The CDR3 runs 12 residues. Per the germline V gene, CDR1 is DFQATT and CDR2 is SNEGSKA (reference sequence). Trimming removed 7 bases at V and 5 bases at J, with 14 bases between.

The rearrangement links TRBV20-1 to TRBJ2-7; TRBD2 might be the D (6 bases). Germline CDR1 is DFQATT and CDR2 is SNEGSKA (reference sequence). Trimming took 0 bases from V and 2 from J, leaving 17 bases between them. CDR3 length: 16 residues. CDR3 loop: CSARDPRDSSTYEQYF. The DNA for the CDR3 is TGCAGTGCTAGAGACCCCCGGGACTCGTCGACCTACGAGCAGTACTTC.

In its sample, this clonotype was seen a few times. The chain combines TRBV5-1 with TRBJ2-1; a possible D gene is TRBD2 (5 bases). This CDR3 has 15 residues. V lost 0 bases, J lost 8 bases, and 15 bases lay in between. The germline V gene encodes CDR1 SGHRS and CDR2 YFSETQ. The CDR3 DNA reads TGCGCCAGCAGCTTGGCCCTTTTCCCGGAGGATGAGCAGTTCTTC. Encoded protein: CASSLALFPEDEQFF.

This clonotype was recorded at least ten times. This chain joins TRBV21-1 and TRBJ1-1. TRBV21-1 is a documented pseudogene. The CDR3 has 14 amino acids. The CDR3 is CASSEGLGDTEAFF. The CDR3, as DNA: TGTGCCAGTTCGGAAGGGTTAGGGGACACTGAAGCTTTCTTT.

This sequence joins TRBV6-2 or TRBV6-3 and TRBJ2-7; D may be TRBD1 (5 bases). Trimming stripped 5 bases from V and 6 bases from J, with 17 bases between. This CDR3 contains 14 residues. Germline V gene lookup returns CDR1 MNHEY and CDR2 SVGEGT. In DNA, the CDR3 is TGTGCCAGCAGTCGGGCCTTTGGGGCTTCCGAGCAGTACTTC. Its protein is CASSRAFGASEQYF.

This clonotype was counted between two and nine times. V and J are TRBV20-1 and TRBJ1-2, with D possibly TRBD1 on 6 matching bases. The V gene's germline CDR1 is DFQATT and CDR2 SNEGSKA (reference sequence). The length of the CDR3 is 11 residues. The V end was cut by 1 base, the J end by 9 bases, with 9 bases between. Here the CDR3 reads CSARVGDSYTF. In nucleotides, the CDR3 is TGCAGTGCTAGAGTAGGGGACAGCTACACCTTC.

This clonotype has only a few counts. The rearrangement uses TRBV6-2 or TRBV6-3 and TRBJ1-5; tentative D call: TRBD1 (6 bases). Trimming left V 6 bases short and J 9 bases short, with 15 bases between. There are 13 residues in the CDR3. Germline assignment: CDR1 MNHEY and CDR2 SVGEGT. The chain's CDR3 is CASRDSSYWPQHF. CDR3 sequence (DNA): TGTGCCAGCAGGGACAGCTCTTATTGGCCCCAGCATTTT.

This clonotype was counted ten times or more. The rearrangement joins TRBV10-3 to TRBJ1-2; 10 bases line up with TRBD1. Trimming at V came to 4 bases and at J to 2 bases, leaving 10 bases not matched to a gene. The CDR3 has 17 residues. The germline V gene has CDR1 ENHRY and CDR2 SYGVKD. The CDR3 coding sequence is TGTGCCATCAGTGTCGGAAGGACAGGGGGACTAAACTATGGCTACACCTTC. Its translation: CAISVGRTGGLNYGYTF.

This clonotype was recorded a few times. The CDR3 reads CSARKPSVAGYNEQFF. CDR3 coding DNA: TGCAGTGCTAGAAAGCCTAGCGTCGCGGGTTACAATGAGCAGTTCTTC. V usage is TRBV20-1 and J usage is TRBJ2-1; possibly TRBD2 for D (6 bases). The V and J ends lost 2 bases and 4 bases respectively, with 18 bases between them. The germline V gene encodes CDR1 DFQATT and CDR2 SNEGSKA (reference sequence). CDR3 length equals 16 residues.

V gene TRBV5-1 combines with J gene TRBJ1-4, with D uncertain. Germline CDR1 and CDR2: SGHRS and YFSETQ. Trimming took 4 bases from V and 3 from J, leaving 13 bases between them. This CDR3 has 15 amino acids. The CDR3 is CASSPSGRANEKLFF. DNA for the CDR3: TGCGCCAGCAGCCCGTCCGGGAGGGCTAATGAAAAACTGTTTTTT.

This clonotype was counted between two and nine times. The chain recombines TRBV6-2 or TRBV6-3 with TRBJ1-5; no clear D. V lost 4 bases and J 6 bases, leaving 10 bases between the germline ends. CDR3 size: 13 residues. Germline-derived CDR1 and CDR2 are MNHEY and SVGEGT. As DNA, the CDR3 is TGTGCCAGCAGTTGGTCAGGCCTTCAGCCCCAGCATTTT. Its translation: CASSWSGLQPQHF.

This chain links TRBV27 with TRBJ2-5; D is possibly TRBD2 (5 bases). CDR1 MNHEY and CDR2 SMNVEV come from the germline V gene (reference sequence). CDR3 size: 13 residues. The V end lost 4 bases, the J end lost 4 bases, and 10 bases lay between the germline ends. Written as DNA, the CDR3 is TGTGCCAGCAGTTCGGACTGGGGAGAGACCCAGTACTTC. Translated: CASSSDWGETQYF.

The chain combines TRBV7-9 with TRBJ2-1; 7 nucleotides match TRBD2. The CDR3 runs to 14 residues. Germline CDR1 is SEHNR and CDR2 is FQNEAQ (reference sequence). The ends lost 4 bases at V and 9 bases at J; junction bases unmatched: 9. CDR3 nucleotides: TGTGCCAGCAGCTCCCGCCGACTAGCAACTGAGCAGTTCTTC. Protein sequence: CASSSRRLATEQFF. Full variable domain (rest looked up from reference TRBV7-9 and TRBJ2-1): DTGVSQNPRHKITKRGQNVTFRCDPISEHNRLYWYRQTLGQGPEFLTYFQNEAQLEKSRLLSDRFSAERPKGSFSTLEIQRTEQGDSAMYLCASSSRRLATEQFFGPGTRLTVL.

This clonotype was counted between two and nine times. V and J are TRBV30 and TRBJ2-5; D possibly uses TRBD1 or TRBD2 (5 bases each). V lost 2 bases and J lost 4, with 11 bases in between. This CDR3 contains 13 residues. Germline-derived CDR1 and CDR2 are GTSNPN and SVGIG (reference sequence). The CDR3 DNA follows: TGTGCCTGGAGTATTGGGACGGTAGAGACCCAGTACTTC. It translates to CAWSIGTVETQYF.

This clonotype has just a few counts. This chain joins TRBV20-1 and TRBJ2-1; 7 bases line up with TRBD1. Germline CDR1 DFQATT, CDR2 SNEGSKA (reference sequence). CDR3 length: 16 amino acids. The J segment lost 0 bases and the V segment lost 3 bases, leaving 8 bases of the junction unmatched. The CDR3, as DNA: TGCAGTGCTAGTGGTGACAGGGAATACTCCTACAATGAGCAGTTCTTC. It is translated as CSASGDREYSYNEQFF.

J is TRBJ1-4 and V is TRBV7-9; D gene unclear. The CDR3 extends over 16 amino acids. Trimming left V 5 bases short and J 7 bases short, with 20 bases between. Germline V lookup: CDR1 SEHNR, CDR2 FQNEAQ (reference sequence). CDR3 amino acids: CASSPRSAVSGEKLFF. In DNA form, the CDR3 reads TGTGCCAGCAGCCCCCGTTCGGCGGTCTCTGGTGAAAAACTGTTTTTT. The whole variable domain, filled in from reference TRBV7-9 and TRBJ1-4, reads DTGVSQNPRHKITKRGQNVTFRCDPISEHNRLYWYRQTLGQGPEFLTYFQNEAQLEKSRLLSDRFSAERPKGSFSTLEIQRTEQGDSAMYLCASSPRSAVSGEKLFFGSGTQLSVL.